Detailed here is one T cell receptor beta chain. Antigen unknown. The data were taken from a study of CD4 T cells in relation to SARS-CoV-2 and coronaviruses. Across the whole study: ViraFEST: approximately eleven-day antigen culture of PBMCs, then TCR beta CDR3 sequencing. The HLA restriction of the shared crossreactive spike epitopes was mapped.

Unexposed donor CD4+ T cells date from 2011-2018, before the COVID-19 pandemic. Isolation of CD4+ T cells took place after roughly nine days in culture. Unexposed-donor CD4+ T cells were probed with SARS-CoV-2 S/N and four cold-coronavirus spikes, cells permitting. Cultures received half-medium IL-2 refreshes on days 3 and 7. Clones were sequenced by immunoSEQ multiplex PCR, and TCRdb holds only the in-frame ones, with some missing. Among around 21,000 clones listed, 66% were seen once. The sample was CD4+ T cells from PBMCs, cultured in vitro. This clonotype originated in a human donor in good health.

The CDR3 region has the DNA TGTGCCAGCAGCACGAGACCTAGCACAGATACGCAGTATTTT. Translating gives CASSTRPSTDTQYF. J is TRBJ2-3 and V is TRBV9, with D unclear. This CDR3 has 14 residues. V lost 4 bases and J 0 bases, leaving 9 bases between the germline ends. CDR1 and CDR2 (germline): SGDLS, YYNGEE.